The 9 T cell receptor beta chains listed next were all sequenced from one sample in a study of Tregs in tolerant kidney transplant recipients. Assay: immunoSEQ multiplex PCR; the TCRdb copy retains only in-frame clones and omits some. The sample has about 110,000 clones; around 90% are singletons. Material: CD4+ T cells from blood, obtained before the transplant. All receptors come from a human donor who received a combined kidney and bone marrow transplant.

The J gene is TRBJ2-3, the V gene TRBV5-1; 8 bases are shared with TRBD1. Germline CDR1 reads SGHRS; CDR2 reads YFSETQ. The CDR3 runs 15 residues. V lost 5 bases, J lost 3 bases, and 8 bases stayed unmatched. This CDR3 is CASSPDRALTDTQYF. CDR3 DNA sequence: TGCGCCAGCAGTCCGGACAGGGCTTTGACAGATACGCAGTATTTT. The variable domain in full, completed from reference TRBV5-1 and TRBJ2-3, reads KAGVTQTPRYLIKTRGQQVTLSCSPISGHRSVSWYQQTPGQGLQFLFEYFSETQRNKGNFPGRFSGRQFSNSRSEMNVSTLELGDSALYLCASSPDRALTDTQYFGPGTRLTVL.

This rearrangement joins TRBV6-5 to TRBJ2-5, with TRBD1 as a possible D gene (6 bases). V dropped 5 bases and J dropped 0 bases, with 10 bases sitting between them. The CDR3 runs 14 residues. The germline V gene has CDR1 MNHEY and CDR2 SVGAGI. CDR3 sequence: CASSVGHHQETQYF. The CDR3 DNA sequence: TGTGCCAGCAGTGTGGGACATCACCAAGAGACCCAGTACTTC.

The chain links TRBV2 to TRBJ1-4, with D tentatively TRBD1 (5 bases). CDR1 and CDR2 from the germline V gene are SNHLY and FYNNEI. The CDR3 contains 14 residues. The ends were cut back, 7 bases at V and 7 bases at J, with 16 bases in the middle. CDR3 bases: TGTGCCAGCAACCTAGGGACTTACAGTGAAAAACTGTTTTTT. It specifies CASNLGTYSEKLFF.

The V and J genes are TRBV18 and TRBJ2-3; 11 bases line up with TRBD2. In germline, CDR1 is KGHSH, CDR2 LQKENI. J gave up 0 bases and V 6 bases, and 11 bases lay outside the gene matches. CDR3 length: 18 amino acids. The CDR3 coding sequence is TGTGCCAGCTCGCGCACTAGCGGGGGCCACACTAGCACAGATACGCAGTATTTT. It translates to CASSRTSGGHTSTDTQYF.

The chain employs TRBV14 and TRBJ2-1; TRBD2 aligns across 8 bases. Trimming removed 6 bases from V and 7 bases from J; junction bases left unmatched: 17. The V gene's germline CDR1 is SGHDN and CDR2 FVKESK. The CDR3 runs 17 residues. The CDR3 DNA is TGTGCCAGCAGTCAGGCTATTGCAGCGGGAGCAAGAAATGAGCAGTTCTTC. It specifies CASSQAIAAGARNEQFF.

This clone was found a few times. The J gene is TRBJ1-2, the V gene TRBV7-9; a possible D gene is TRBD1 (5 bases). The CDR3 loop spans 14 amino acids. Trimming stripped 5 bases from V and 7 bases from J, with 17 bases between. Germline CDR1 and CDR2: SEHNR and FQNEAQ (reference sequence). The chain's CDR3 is CASSPGTGGSGYTF. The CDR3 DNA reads TGTGCCAGCAGCCCAGGGACGGGAGGGTCTGGCTACACCTTC. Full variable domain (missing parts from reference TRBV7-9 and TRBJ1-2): DTGVSQNPRHKITKRGQNVTFRCDPISEHNRLYWYRQTLGQGPEFLTYFQNEAQLEKSRLLSDRFSAERPKGSFSTLEIQRTEQGDSAMYLCASSPGTGGSGYTFGSGTRLTVV.

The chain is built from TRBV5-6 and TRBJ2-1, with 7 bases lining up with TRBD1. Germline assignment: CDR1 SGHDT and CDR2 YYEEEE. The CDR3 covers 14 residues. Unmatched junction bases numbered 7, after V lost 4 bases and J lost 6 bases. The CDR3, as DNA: TGTGCCAGCAGCACTGTGACAGGGAGCAATGAGCAGTTCTTC. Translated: CASSTVTGSNEQFF.

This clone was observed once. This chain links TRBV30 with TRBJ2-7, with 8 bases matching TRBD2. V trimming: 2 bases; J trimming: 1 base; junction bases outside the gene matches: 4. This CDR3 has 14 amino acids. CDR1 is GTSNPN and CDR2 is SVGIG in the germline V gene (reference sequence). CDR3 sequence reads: CAWSSIAGSYEQYF. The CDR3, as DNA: TGTGCCTGGAGTTCAATAGCGGGGTCCTACGAGCAGTACTTC. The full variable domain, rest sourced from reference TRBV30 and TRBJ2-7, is SQTIHQWPATLVQPVGSPLSLECTVEGTSNPNLYWYRQAAGRGLQLLFYSVGIGQISSEVPQNLSASRPQDRQFILSSKKLLLSDSGFYLCAWSSIAGSYEQYFGPGTRLTVT.

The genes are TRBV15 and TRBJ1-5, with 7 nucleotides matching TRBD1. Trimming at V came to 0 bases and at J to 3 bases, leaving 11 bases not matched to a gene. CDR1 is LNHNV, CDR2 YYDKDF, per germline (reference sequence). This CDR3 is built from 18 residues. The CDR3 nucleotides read TGTGCCACCAGCAGAGATCTTGGGACAGAGCTCTTCAATCAGCCCCAGCATTTT. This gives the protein CATSRDLGTELFNQPQHF.